Following are 22 T cell receptor beta chains from one sample sequenced in a study of T cell responses to AZD1222 COVID-19 vaccine. TCRdb keeps only in-frame clones here, not all; method: immunoSEQ multiplex PCR. Of approximately 17,000 clones in the sample, about 80% are singletons; the top ten hold 12% to 15%. This specimen was peripheral blood, taken 28 days after the second AZD1222 dose. These receptors were taken from an adult who received the AZD1222 COVID-19 vaccine.

The chain couples TRBV6-5 to TRBJ2-2; D is unclear. CDR1 and CDR2 (germline): MNHEY, SVGAGI. Trimming cost V 4 bases and J 4 bases, with 7 bases left between them. The length of the CDR3 is 13 residues. The CDR3 is CASSLGLTGELFF. CDR3 nucleotides: TGTGCCAGCAGTTTGGGCCTCACCGGGGAGCTGTTTTTT.

The rearrangement joins TRBV10-3 to TRBJ2-7; no definite D call. Germline CDR1 and CDR2: ENHRY and SYGVKD. This CDR3 spans 15 amino acids. V dropped 0 bases and J dropped 0 bases, with 9 bases sitting between them. DNA for the CDR3: TGTGCCATCAGTGAGTCGCTGATGAGCTCCTACGAGCAGTACTTC. It specifies CAISESLMSSYEQYF.

V is TRBV10-3 and J is TRBJ1-4, with D maybe TRBD1 (5 bases). Germline V lookup: CDR1 ENHRY, CDR2 SYGVKD. The CDR3 has 17 amino acids. V was clipped by 0 bases and J by 2 bases, with 13 bases between them. CDR3 nucleotide sequence: TGTGCCATCAGTGAGTCGGTGGGGGAGGCCACTAATGAAAAACTGTTTTTT. It translates to CAISESVGEATNEKLFF.

The chain employs TRBV7-3 and TRBJ2-2, with D unresolved. V lost 5 bases to trimming and J lost 7 bases, with 11 bases between them. The CDR3 contains 13 residues. Germline CDR1 is SGHTA and CDR2 is FQGTGA. As DNA, the CDR3 is TGTGCCAGCAGCCCCAATAGTGACGGGGAGCTGTTTTTT. Translating gives CASSPNSDGELFF.

In its sample, this clone was seen a few times. The chain has TRBV3-1 (or the pseudogene TRBV3-2) and TRBJ1-5, with no clear D. CDR1 and CDR2 from the germline V gene are LGHDT and YNNKEL (reference sequence). The V gene lost 3 bases and the J gene lost 4 bases, with 4 bases spanning the gap. The CDR3 is made up of 12 amino acids. CDR3 nucleotides: TGTGCCAGCAGCCATTCTAATCAGCCCCAGCATTTT. Translating gives CASSHSNQPQHF.

The V call is TRBV4-3, the J call TRBJ2-3; D not certain. In germline, CDR1 is LGHNA, CDR2 YSLEER. V lost 5 bases and J lost 4, with 16 bases in between. The CDR3 loop spans 15 amino acids. The DNA of the CDR3 is TGCGCCAGCAGCTCCCAACGGGCCCCCCCAGATACGCAGTATTTT. Its protein is CASSSQRAPPDTQYF.

The rearrangement joins TRBV5-4 to TRBJ2-1, with a tentative D call TRBD2 (6 bases). Per germline, CDR1 SGHNT and CDR2 YYREEE (reference sequence). This CDR3 is built from 13 residues. V was clipped by 4 bases and J by 8 bases, with 13 bases between them. The CDR3 coding sequence is TGTGCCAGCAGCCCCGGGAGAGACGATGAGCAGTTCTTC. Residues: CASSPGRDDEQFF.

This chain connects TRBV7-2 to TRBJ1-6, with D hard to call. The germline CDR1 and CDR2 sequences are SGHTA and FQGNSA. V was clipped by 1 base and J by 4 bases, with 11 bases between them. This CDR3 comprises 16 residues. The CDR3 nucleotides read TGTGCCAGCAGCTTAGTTATCGGGGATTATAATTCACCCCTCCACTTT. It codes for CASSLVIGDYNSPLHF. The whole variable domain, remainder taken from reference TRBV7-2 and TRBJ1-6, is GAGVSQSPSNKVTEKGKDVELRCDPISGHTALYWYRQSLGQGLEFLIYFQGNSAPDKSGLPSDRFSAERTGGSVSTLTIQRTQQEDSAVYLCASSLVIGDYNSPLHFGNGTRLTVT.

The rearrangement joins TRBV4-1 to TRBJ2-7, with 11 bases that match TRBD1. The CDR3 is 14 residues long. V shed 6 bases and J 5 bases; nucleotides not matched to a gene: 6. Germline CDR1 reads MGHRA; CDR2 reads YSYEKL. The CDR3 DNA reads as TGCGCCAGCAGTTATGGACAGGGGGCTGACGAGCAGTACTTC. Translated, it gives CASSYGQGADEQYF.

The sample holds a few counts of this clone. The V call is TRBV4-1, the J call TRBJ1-2; 11 bases are shared with TRBD1. The germline V gene has CDR1 MGHRA and CDR2 YSYEKL. The CDR3 has 14 amino acids. After removal of 8 bases from V and 7 bases from J, the junction contained 9 bases not matched to a gene. The CDR3 spells CASGLGQGAGGYTF. CDR3 DNA: TGCGCCAGCGGTCTCGGACAGGGGGCTGGTGGCTACACCTTC.

The CDR3 DNA sequence: TGTGCCAGCAGCTTAGCTCCCCGATGGAACACCGGGGAGCTGTTTTTT. Protein sequence: CASSLAPRWNTGELFF. The V and J genes are TRBV7-6 and TRBJ2-2; D remains unclear. This CDR3 has 16 residues. V lost 0 bases, J lost 1 base, and 9 bases lay in between. Germline V lookup: CDR1 SGHVS, CDR2 FNYEAQ.

The V gene is TRBV5-6, the J gene TRBJ1-6, with 9 nucleotides matching TRBD1. The J segment lost 6 bases and the V segment lost 1 base, leaving 2 bases of the junction unmatched. Germline values: CDR1 SGHDT, CDR2 YYEEEE. There are 15 residues in the CDR3. CDR3 sequence reads: CASSLPGQGNSPLHF. In nucleotides, the CDR3 is TGTGCCAGCAGCTTGCCGGGACAGGGTAATTCACCCCTCCACTTT.

The chain combines TRBV4-3 with TRBJ2-1, with D hard to call. There are 14 residues in the CDR3. The V gene lost 4 bases and the J gene lost 3 bases, with 10 bases spanning the gap. Looked up from germline, CDR1 is LGHNA and CDR2 is YSLEER. Here the CDR3 DNA reads TGCGCCAGCAGCCTTACCCACGGCTACAATGAGCAGTTCTTC. This codes for CASSLTHGYNEQFF.

This clone came up once. This rearrangement joins TRBV7-8 to TRBJ2-3; 7 bases are shared with TRBD1. In germline, CDR1 is SGHVS, CDR2 FQNEAQ. The CDR3 has 14 residues. Losses at the gene ends were 5 bases for V and 2 bases for J; bases not matched to a gene: 4. CDR3 protein: CASSKDRVTDTQYF. The CDR3 DNA is TGTGCCAGCAGCAAAGACAGGGTCACAGATACGCAGTATTTT. Supplemented by reference TRBV7-8 and TRBJ2-3, the full variable domain reads GAGVSQSPRYKVAKRGQDVALRCDPISGHVSLFWYQQALGQGPEFLTYFQNEAQLDKSGLPSDRFFAERPEGSVSTLKIQRTQQEDSAVYLCASSKDRVTDTQYFGPGTRLTVL.

About this clone itself: Compared with germline, one end of the junction differs, possibly owing to a read error. The chain uses TRBV30 and TRBJ2-3; the match to TRBD1 covers 7 bases. CDR3 size: 14 residues. CDR1 is GTSNPN and CDR2 is SVGIG in the germline V gene (reference sequence). The CDR3 region is CAWSPGQYTHTQYF. In nucleotides, the CDR3 is TGTGCCTGGAGTCCGGGACAGTACACACATACGCAGTATTTT.

CDR3 coding DNA: TGTGCCAGCAGCGTAGTGGCGGGGGGGTACGGCTACACCTTC. The encoded protein is CASSVVAGGYGYTF. The chain couples TRBV9 to TRBJ1-2, with TRBD1 as a possible D gene (5 bases). The CDR3 sequence is 14 residues long. Germline-derived CDR1 and CDR2 are SGDLS and YYNGEE. Trimming shortened V by 0 bases and J by 8 bases, and 14 bases separated the two germline ends.

The chain carries TRBV14 and TRBJ2-5; 10 bases are shared with TRBD2. The germline V gene has CDR1 SGHDN and CDR2 FVKESK. The V gene end was trimmed by 5 bases and the J gene end by 4 bases; junction bases not matched to a gene: 7. CDR3 length: 15 amino acids. The CDR3 DNA reads TGTGCCAGCAGCAAGGCTAGCGGGGGCGCAGAGACCCAGTACTTC. This encodes CASSKASGGAETQYF.

The chain is built from TRBV10-3 and TRBJ2-7; 13 bases fit TRBD2. The V gene end was trimmed by 11 bases and the J gene end by 4 bases; junction bases not matched to a gene: 5. The germline CDR1 and CDR2 sequences are ENHRY and SYGVKD. The CDR3 loop spans 13 amino acids. The CDR3 loop is CAAGTSGAYEQYF. As DNA, the CDR3 is TGTGCCGCAGGGACTAGCGGGGCTTACGAGCAGTACTTC.

The sample holds a few counts of this clone. The chain employs TRBV18 and TRBJ2-7, with 7 positions matching TRBD1. V lost 6 bases, J lost 0 bases, and 11 bases stayed unmatched. The CDR3 has 16 residues. The germline gives CDR1 KGHSH, CDR2 LQKENI. The CDR3 spells CASSPKQGSGSYEQYF. Here the CDR3 DNA reads TGTGCCAGCTCCCCTAAACAGGGGTCTGGCTCCTACGAGCAGTACTTC.

The chain is built from TRBV7-9 and TRBJ2-3; TRBD2 is a possible D gene (6 bases). CDR1 SEHNR and CDR2 FQNEAQ come from the germline V gene (reference sequence). CDR3 length: 15 amino acids. Trimming removed 4 bases at V and 1 base at J, with 12 bases between. CDR3 nucleotide sequence: TGTGCCAGCAGCTCAACCGGGAGCGGCACAGATACGCAGTATTTT. This translates into CASSSTGSGTDTQYF. Full variable domain (rest looked up from reference TRBV7-9 and TRBJ2-3): DTGVSQNPRHKITKRGQNVTFRCDPISEHNRLYWYRQTLGQGPEFLTYFQNEAQLEKSRLLSDRFSAERPKGSFSTLEIQRTEQGDSAMYLCASSSTGSGTDTQYFGPGTRLTVL.

The chain joins TRBV19 to TRBJ1-2; D not resolved. This CDR3 region has 14 residues. Germline CDR1 LNHDA, CDR2 SQIVND (reference sequence). V lost 1 base and J lost 2, with 8 bases in between. CDR3 coding DNA: TGTGCCAGTAGTATAGTGGGTCGAAACTATGGCTACACCTTC. This codes for CASSIVGRNYGYTF.

The chain links TRBV29-1 to TRBJ2-7; 7 bases map to TRBD2. The J segment lost 4 bases and the V segment lost 7 bases, leaving 10 bases of the junction unmatched. The CDR3 has 13 amino acids. Germline V lookup: CDR1 SQVTM, CDR2 ANQGSEA. The CDR3 DNA follows: TGCAGCGCCACCGGGGGGAACCCTTACGAGCAGTACTTC. This translates into CSATGGNPYEQYF.